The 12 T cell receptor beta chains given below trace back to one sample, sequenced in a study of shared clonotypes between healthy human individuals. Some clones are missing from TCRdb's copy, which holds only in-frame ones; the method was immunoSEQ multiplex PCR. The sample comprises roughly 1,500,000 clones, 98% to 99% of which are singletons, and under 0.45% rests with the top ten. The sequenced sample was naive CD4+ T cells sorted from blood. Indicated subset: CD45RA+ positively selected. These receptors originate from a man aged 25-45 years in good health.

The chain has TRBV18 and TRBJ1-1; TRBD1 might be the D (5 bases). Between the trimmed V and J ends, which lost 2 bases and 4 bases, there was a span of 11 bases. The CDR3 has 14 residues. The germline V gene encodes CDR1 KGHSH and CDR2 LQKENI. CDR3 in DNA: TGTGCCAGCTCACCAACGAGGGGCTCCACTGAAGCTTTCTTT. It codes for CASSPTRGSTEAFF.

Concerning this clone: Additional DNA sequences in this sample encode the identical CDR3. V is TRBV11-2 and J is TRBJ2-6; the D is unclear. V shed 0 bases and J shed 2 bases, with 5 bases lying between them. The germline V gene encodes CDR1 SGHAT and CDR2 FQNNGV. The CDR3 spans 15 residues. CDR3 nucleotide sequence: TGTGCCAGCAGCTTAGACAGAGCTGGGGCCAACGTCCTGACTTTC. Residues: CASSLDRAGANVLTF.

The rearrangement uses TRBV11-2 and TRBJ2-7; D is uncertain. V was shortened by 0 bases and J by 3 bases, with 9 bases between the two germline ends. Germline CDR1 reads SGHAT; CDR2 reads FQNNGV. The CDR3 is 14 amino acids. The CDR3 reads CASSLEGSHYEQYF. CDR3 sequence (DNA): TGTGCCAGCAGCTTAGAAGGGTCTCACTACGAGCAGTACTTC. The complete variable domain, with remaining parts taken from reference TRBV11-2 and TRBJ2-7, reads EAGVAQSPRYKIIEKRQSVAFWCNPISGHATLYWYQQILGQGPKLLIQFQNNGVVDDSQLPKDRFSAERLKGVDSTLKIQPAKLEDSAVYLCASSLEGSHYEQYFGPGTRLTVT.

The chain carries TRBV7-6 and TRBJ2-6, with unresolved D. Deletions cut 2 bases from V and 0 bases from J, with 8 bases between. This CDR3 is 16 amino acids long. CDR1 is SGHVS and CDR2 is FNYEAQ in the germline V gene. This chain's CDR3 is CASSLIPDSGANVLTF. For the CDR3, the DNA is TGTGCCAGCAGCTTAATCCCCGACTCTGGGGCCAACGTCCTGACTTTC.

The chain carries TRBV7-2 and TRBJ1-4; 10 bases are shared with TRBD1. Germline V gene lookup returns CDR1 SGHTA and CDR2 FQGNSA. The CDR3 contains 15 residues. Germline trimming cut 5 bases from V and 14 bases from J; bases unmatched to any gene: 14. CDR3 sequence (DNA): TGTGCCAGCAGCGAGCAGACAGGGGGCTCGACCCCTCTGTTTTTT. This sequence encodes CASSEQTGGSTPLFF.

CDR3: CASSPRGGKEQPQHF. The CDR3 nucleotides are TGTGCCAGCAGCCCCAGGGGGGGAAAGGAACAGCCCCAGCATTTT. V usage is TRBV7-2 and J usage is TRBJ1-5, with 7 bases aligning to TRBD1. CDR3 length: 15 amino acids. Germline assignment: CDR1 SGHTA and CDR2 FQGNSA. The V segment lost 5 bases and the J segment 7 bases; nucleotides outside the gene matches: 11.

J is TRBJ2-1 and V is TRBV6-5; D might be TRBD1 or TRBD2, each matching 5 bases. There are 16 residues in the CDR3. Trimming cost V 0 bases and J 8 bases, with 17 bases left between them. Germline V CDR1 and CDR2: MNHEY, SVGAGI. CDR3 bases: TGTGCCAGCAGTTACTCGAAATTCCGGGGACCGTATGAGCAGTTCTTC. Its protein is CASSYSKFRGPYEQFF.

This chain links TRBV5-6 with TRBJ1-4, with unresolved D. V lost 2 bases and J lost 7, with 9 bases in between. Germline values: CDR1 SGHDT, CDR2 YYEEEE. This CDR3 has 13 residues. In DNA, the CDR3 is TGTGCCAGCAGCTTAAAGAGTTTTGAAAAACTGTTTTTT. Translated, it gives CASSLKSFEKLFF. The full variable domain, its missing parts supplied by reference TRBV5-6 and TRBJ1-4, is DAGVTQSPTHLIKTRGQQVTLRCSPKSGHDTVSWYQQALGQGPQFIFQYYEEEERQRGNFPDRFSGHQFPNYSSELNVNALLLGDSALYLCASSLKSFEKLFFGSGTQLSVL.

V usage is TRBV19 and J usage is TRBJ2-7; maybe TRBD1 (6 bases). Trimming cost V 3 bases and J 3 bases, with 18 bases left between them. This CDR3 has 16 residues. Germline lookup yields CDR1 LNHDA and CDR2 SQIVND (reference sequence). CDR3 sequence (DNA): TGTGCCAGTAGTATGGGGACACGCCCATGGAGCTACGAGCAGTACTTC. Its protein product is CASSMGTRPWSYEQYF.

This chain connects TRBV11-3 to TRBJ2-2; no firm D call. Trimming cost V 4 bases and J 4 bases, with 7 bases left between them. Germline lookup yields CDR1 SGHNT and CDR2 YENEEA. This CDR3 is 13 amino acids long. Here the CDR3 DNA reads TGTGCCAGCAGCTCCGCCGGCACCGGGGAGCTGTTTTTT. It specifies CASSSAGTGELFF.

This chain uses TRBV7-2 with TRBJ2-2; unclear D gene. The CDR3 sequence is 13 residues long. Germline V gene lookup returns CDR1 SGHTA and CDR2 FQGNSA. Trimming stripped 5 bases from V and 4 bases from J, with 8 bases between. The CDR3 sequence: CASSAQPTGELFF. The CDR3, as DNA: TGTGCCAGCAGCGCCCAACCCACCGGGGAGCTGTTTTTT.

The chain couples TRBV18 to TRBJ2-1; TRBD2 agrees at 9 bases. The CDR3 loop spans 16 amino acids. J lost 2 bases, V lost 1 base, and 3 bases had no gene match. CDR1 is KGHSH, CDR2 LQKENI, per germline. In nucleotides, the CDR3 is TGTGCCAGCTCACCACTTGTAGCGGGAGCCTACAATGAGCAGTTCTTC. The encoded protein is CASSPLVAGAYNEQFF.